This T cell receptor beta chain derives from a study of T cell responses to AZD1222 COVID-19 vaccine. Some clones are missing from TCRdb's copy, which holds only in-frame ones; the method was immunoSEQ multiplex PCR. The profile covers fewer than 200,000 clones, with roughly 91% appearing a single time and 1.6% taken by the ten largest. The study, taken as a whole, reports: Across spike, vaccine-associated CD4 TCRs were found, dominant at 160-218 and 743-854.

Trimming took 5 bases from V and 0 from J, leaving 8 bases between them. This CDR3 is built from 14 residues. Germline lookup yields CDR1 SGHRS and CDR2 YFSETQ. Notes on this clone: Antigen specificity is unknown.

The TCR originated in an adult in good health. Sequenced here: peripheral blood, sampled on day 0 of AZD1222 vaccination. V is TRBV5-1 and J is TRBJ2-2, with no clear D. The CDR3 DNA follows: TGCGCCAGCAGATCTCGGACGAACACCGGGGAGCTGTTTTTT. It specifies CASRSRTNTGELFF. The full variable domain, completed using reference TRBV5-1 and TRBJ2-2, is KAGVTQTPRYLIKTRGQQVTLSCSPISGHRSVSWYQQTPGQGLQFLFEYFSETQRNKGNFPGRFSGRQFSNSRSEMNVSTLELGDSALYLCASRSRTNTGELFFGEGSRLTVL.